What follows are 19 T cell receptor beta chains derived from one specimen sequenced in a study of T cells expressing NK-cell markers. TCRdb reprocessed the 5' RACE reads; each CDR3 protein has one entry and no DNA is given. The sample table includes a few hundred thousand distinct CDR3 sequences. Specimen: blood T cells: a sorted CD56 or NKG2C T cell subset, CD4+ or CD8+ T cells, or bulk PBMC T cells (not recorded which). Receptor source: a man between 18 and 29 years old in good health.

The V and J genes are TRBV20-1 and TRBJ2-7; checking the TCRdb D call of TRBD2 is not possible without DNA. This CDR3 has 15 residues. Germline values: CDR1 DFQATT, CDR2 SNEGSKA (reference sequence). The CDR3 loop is CSRPLETSGSREQYF.

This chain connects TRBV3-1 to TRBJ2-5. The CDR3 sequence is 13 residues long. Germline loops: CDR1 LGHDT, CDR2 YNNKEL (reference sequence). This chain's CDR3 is CASSRRIGETQYF.

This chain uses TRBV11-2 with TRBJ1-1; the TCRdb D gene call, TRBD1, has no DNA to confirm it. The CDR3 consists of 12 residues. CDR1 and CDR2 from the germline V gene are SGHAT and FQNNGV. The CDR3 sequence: CASSFRGSEAFF.

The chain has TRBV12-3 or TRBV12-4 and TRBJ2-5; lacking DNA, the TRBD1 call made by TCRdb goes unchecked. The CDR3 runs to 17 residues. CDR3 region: CASSPTLVGAIKETQYF.

The CDR3 is CASSASGSSGANVLTF. The chain carries TRBV5-1 and TRBJ2-6; as DNA is missing, the TRBD2 call by TCRdb cannot be tested. Looked up from germline, CDR1 is SGHRS and CDR2 is YFSETQ. The CDR3 loop spans 16 amino acids.

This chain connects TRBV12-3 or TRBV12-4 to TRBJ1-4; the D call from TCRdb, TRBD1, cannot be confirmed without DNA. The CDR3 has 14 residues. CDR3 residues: CASSFLVPGAKLFF.

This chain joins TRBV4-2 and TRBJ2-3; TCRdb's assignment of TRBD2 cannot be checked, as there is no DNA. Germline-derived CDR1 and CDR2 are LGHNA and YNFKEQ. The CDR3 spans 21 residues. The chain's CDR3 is CASSHAIRTSGRAKRTDTQYF.

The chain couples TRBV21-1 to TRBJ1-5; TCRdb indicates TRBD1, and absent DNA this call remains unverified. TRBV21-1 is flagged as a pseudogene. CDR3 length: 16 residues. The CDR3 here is CASSKGDRVSNQPQHF.

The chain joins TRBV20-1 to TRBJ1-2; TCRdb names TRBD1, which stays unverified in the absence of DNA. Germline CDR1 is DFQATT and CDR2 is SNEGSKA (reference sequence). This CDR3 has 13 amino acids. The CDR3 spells CSAPTASNYGYTF.

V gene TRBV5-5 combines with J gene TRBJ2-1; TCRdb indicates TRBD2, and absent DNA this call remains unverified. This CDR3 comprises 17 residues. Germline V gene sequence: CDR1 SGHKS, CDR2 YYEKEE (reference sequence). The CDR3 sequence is CASSYYPTSGAGNEQFF.

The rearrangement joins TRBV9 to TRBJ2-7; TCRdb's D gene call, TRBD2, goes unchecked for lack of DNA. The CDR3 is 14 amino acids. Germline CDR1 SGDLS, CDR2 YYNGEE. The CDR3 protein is CASTPAGTSYEQYF.

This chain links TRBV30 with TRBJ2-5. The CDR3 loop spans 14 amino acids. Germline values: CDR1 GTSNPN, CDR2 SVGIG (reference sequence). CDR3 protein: CAWSSLGFQETQYF.

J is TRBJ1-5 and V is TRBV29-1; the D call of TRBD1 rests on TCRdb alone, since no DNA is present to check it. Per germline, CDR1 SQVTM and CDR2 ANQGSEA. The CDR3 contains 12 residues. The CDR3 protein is CSVAGVNQPQHF.

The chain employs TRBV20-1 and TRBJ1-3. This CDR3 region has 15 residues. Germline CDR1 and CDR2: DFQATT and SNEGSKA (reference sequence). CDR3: CSARGRTEEGNTIYF.

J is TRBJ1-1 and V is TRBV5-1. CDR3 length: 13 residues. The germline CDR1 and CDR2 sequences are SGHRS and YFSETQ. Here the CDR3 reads CASASGGGTEAFF.

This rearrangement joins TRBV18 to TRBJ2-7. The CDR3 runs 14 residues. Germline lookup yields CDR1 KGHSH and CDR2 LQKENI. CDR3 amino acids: CASSPGSAGSEQYF. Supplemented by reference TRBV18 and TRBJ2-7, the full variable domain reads NAGVMQNPRHLVRRRGQEARLRCSPMKGHSHVYWYRQLPEEGLKFMVYLQKENIIDESGMPKERFSAEFPKEGPSILRIQQVVRGDSAAYFCASSPGSAGSEQYFGPGTRLTVT.

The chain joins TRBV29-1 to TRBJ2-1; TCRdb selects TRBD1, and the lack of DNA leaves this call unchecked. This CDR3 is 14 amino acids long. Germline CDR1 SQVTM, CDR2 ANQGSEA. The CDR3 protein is CSVEDFKGVNEQFF.

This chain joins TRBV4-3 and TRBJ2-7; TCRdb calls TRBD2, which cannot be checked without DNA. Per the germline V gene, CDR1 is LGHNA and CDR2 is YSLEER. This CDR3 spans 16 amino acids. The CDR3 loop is CASSQDNSGSPYEQYF.

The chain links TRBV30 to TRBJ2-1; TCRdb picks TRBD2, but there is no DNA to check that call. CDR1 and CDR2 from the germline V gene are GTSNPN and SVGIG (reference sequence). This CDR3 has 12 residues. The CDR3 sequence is CAWRASGNEQFF.